Sequencing of this T cell receptor beta chain was carried out in a study of spatial heterogeneity in lung cancer. The presence of a unique molecular identifier marked each TCR cDNA molecule. MiXCR, run by TCRdb on the 5' RACE reads, gives a single entry per CDR3 protein. The sample comprises about 92,000 distinct CDR3 sequences, roughly 12% of which are singletons, and over 40% rests with the top ten. Germline trimming cut 0 bases from V and 0 bases from J; bases unmatched to any gene: 3. Per the germline V gene, CDR1 is LGHNA and CDR2 is YSLEER. CDR3 size: 16 residues. Time point given: sample taken at primary tumor resection. Extraction of whole RNA from tumor, nontumor lung or frozen PBMC preceded unsorted sequencing.

The material sequenced was PBMCs, taken at surgery. The V call is TRBV4-3, the J call TRBJ2-7, with 9 bases lining up with TRBD2. The clonotype was recovered from a male donor with early-stage non-small cell lung cancer. This chain's CDR3 is CASSQELAGVSYEQYF. The CDR3 nucleotides read TGCGCCAGCAGCCAAGAGTTAGCGGGGGTCTCCTACGAGCAGTACTTC.